Below, 5 T cell receptor beta chains from the same sample are listed, as sequenced in a study of CDR3 diversity in severe acne. Each CDR3 protein gets one entry after TCRdb re-called the PCR reads with MiXCR. The sample lists some 84,000 distinct CDR3 sequences; 45% to 55% were seen once. Sequencing input: blood. Source of these receptors: a male donor in good health, without acne.

The J gene is TRBJ2-7, the V gene TRBV7-9; TRBD2 agrees at 13 bases. Unmatched junction bases numbered 6, after V lost 6 bases and J lost 1 base. Germline assignment: CDR1 SEHNR and CDR2 FQNEAQ (reference sequence). This CDR3 is built from 16 residues. The CDR3 DNA reads as TGTGCCAGCAGTACTAGCGGGAGGGCCGAATCCTACGAGCAGTACTTC. This translates into CASSTSGRAESYEQYF.

Regarding this clonotype: At one boundary the junction diverges from the germline segment, which might be a read error. The V gene is TRBV5-1, the J gene TRBJ2-7; 7 nucleotides match TRBD2. The CDR3 extends over 12 amino acids. Germline-derived CDR1 and CDR2 are SGHRS and YFSETQ. The CDR3 DNA is TGTGCCAGCTCCGAGGGAGGGAAGGAGCAGTACTTC. Amino acid sequence: CASSEGGKEQYF.

With respect to this clonotype: The DNA is left out, because the CDR3 cannot be placed on it with certainty; the CDR3 is given as TCRdb lists it. The chain employs TRBV7-3 and TRBJ2-2. The CDR3 contains 15 residues when both ends are counted. Looked up from germline, CDR1 is SGHTA and CDR2 is FQGTGA. CDR3 residues: CASSVYGRRAGELFF.

Concerning this clonotype itself: A much bigger clone sits one base away, suggesting this may be a read error. The rearrangement links TRBV11-2 to TRBJ2-1, with TRBD1 matching over 12 bases. CDR3 length equals 17 residues. Germline CDR1 SGHAT, CDR2 FQNNGV. The trim removed 5 bases at V and 8 bases at J, leaving 13 bases unmatched. CDR3 sequence reads: CASSLVPGGQGADEQFF. CDR3 nucleotide sequence: TGTGCCAGCAGCCTAGTTCCGGGGGGACAGGGGGCCGATGAGCAGTTCTTC.

The count of this clonotype is one. Lacking the conserved final phenylalanine or tryptophan, this CDR3 likely reflects a read error. It is unclear where the CDR3 begins or ends on the DNA, so no DNA is shown, and the CDR3 is as TCRdb lists it. V is TRBV20-1 and J is TRBJ2-3; the D call of TRBD1 is as the table states it, not checked on the DNA. From germline, CDR1 is DFQATT and CDR2 SNEGSKA (reference sequence). The CDR3 is made up of 10 amino acids, end residues included. CDR3 residues: CSARATGEQV.